The clone carrying this T cell receptor beta chain has a handful of counts. The sample originates from a study of T cell repertoires in cytomegalovirus infection. TCRdb reprocessed the reads with MiXCR, giving one entry per CDR3 protein. The sample holds 740,000 or so distinct CDR3 sequences, 35% to 45% seen once. Germline-derived CDR1 and CDR2 are SGHAT and FQDESV (reference sequence). V lost 2 bases to trimming and J lost 0 bases; unmatched junction nucleotides: 4. The CDR3 is made up of 16 amino acids. Material: PBMCs. The sequence was obtained from a human donor in good health (CMV status not recorded). Some clones in this sample may be carry-over from other donors' samples. The genes are TRBV11-1 and TRBJ2-1; TRBD2 agrees at 7 bases. CDR3 sequence (DNA): TGTGCCAGCAGCTTATGGGGCGGGAGCTCCTACAATGAGCAGTTCTTC. Its translation is CASSLWGGSSYNEQFF.